This T cell receptor beta chain was retrieved from a study of blood T cells in healthy people across ages. Note on this clonotype: Its antigen is undetermined.

CDR1 KGHSH and CDR2 LQKENI come from the germline V gene. V dropped 4 bases and J dropped 0; count of bases not matched to a gene: 2. The length of the CDR3 is 15 residues. Combining a sample-barcoded 5' primer with a J-beta primer mix, a second PCR ran for about 7 to 12 cycles. No fewer than 3 million CDR3-containing paired-end reads came from each sample. TCRdb called the 5' RACE reads again in MiXCR, with one record for every CDR3 protein. The sample has more than 650,000 distinct CDR3 sequences; 22% are singletons. General study results and limits: TCR beta diversity correlated strongly with naive T cell percentage. Age advanced and TCR beta diversity per million T cells fell, roughly linearly. Possibly, changes in expanded clonotypes were confounded because donor CMV status was unknown.

This sequence was found in a man aged 70-80 years in good health. The sequenced sample consisted of blood. The rearrangement uses TRBV18 and TRBJ2-7; 11 bases match TRBD2. CDR3 nucleotide sequence: TGTGCCAGCTCACAAGGACTAGCGGGCTCCTACGAGCAGTACGTC. Translating it yields CASSQGLAGSYEQYV.